These 12 T cell receptor beta chains were sequenced from one sample in a study of vaccination and CD4 T cells after COVID-19. At the Johns Hopkins FTIC core, DNA taken from cultured CD4+ T cells was sequenced by way of the Oncomine TCR Beta short-read assay. TCRdb reanalysed the PCR reads using MiXCR and keeps one entry per CDR3 protein. In the table there are approximately 12,000 distinct CDR3 sequences, roughly 69% of which are singletons. No cognate antigen is known for these TCRs. Indicated treatment: roughly 10-day PBMC culture with coronavirus spike peptide pools or control peptides (ViraFEST assay). The sequences come from CD4+ T cells from blood, cultured in vitro, collected before SARS-CoV-2 vaccination. All receptors come from a human donor who had recovered from COVID-19.

This clonotype was seen only a few times. The V gene is TRBV20-1, the J gene TRBJ1-6, with D tentatively TRBD1 (5 bases). V was cut by 3 bases and J by 8 bases, with 20 bases left in between. CDR1 and CDR2 from the germline V gene are DFQATT and SNEGSKA (reference sequence). The CDR3 sequence is 16 residues long. CDR3 in amino acids: CSARSLEGLGDSPLHF. The CDR3 DNA sequence: TGCAGTGCTAGGTCCCTCGAAGGTTTGGGGGATTCACCCCTCCACTTT.

This chain joins TRBV6-1 and TRBJ2-7, with D possibly matching TRBD2 (6 bases). Trimming cost V 6 bases and J 2 bases, with 14 bases left between them. Germline V gene data show CDR1 as MNHNS and CDR2 as SASEGT. This CDR3 has 14 amino acids. CDR3 residues: CASRPGLGTYEQYF. As DNA, the CDR3 is TGTGCCAGCAGACCGGGACTGGGGACCTACGAGCAGTACTTC.

The V call is TRBV2, the J call TRBJ1-6; no clear D gene. The germline V gene has CDR1 SNHLY and CDR2 FYNNEI. V was clipped by 4 bases and J by 10 bases, with 14 bases between them. The CDR3 sequence is 14 residues long. The CDR3 bases are TGTGCCAGCAGTGCTGTGGCACCGGGATCACCCCTCCACTTT. It codes for CASSAVAPGSPLHF.

The sample holds one count of this clonotype. This sequence joins TRBV7-2 and TRBJ2-3, with 10 bases matching TRBD2. The CDR3 has 14 amino acids. The germline V gene has CDR1 SGHTA and CDR2 FQGNSA. The J segment lost 4 bases and the V segment lost 6 bases, leaving 4 bases of the junction unmatched. This chain's CDR3 is CASRPGTSADTQYF. The CDR3 bases are TGTGCCAGCAGGCCCGGGACTAGCGCAGATACGCAGTATTTT.

This sequence joins TRBV7-2 and TRBJ2-3; D is perhaps TRBD2 (5 bases). Between the trimmed V and J ends, which lost 2 bases and 1 base, there was a span of 10 bases. Germline CDR1 is SGHTA and CDR2 is FQGNSA. This CDR3 contains 15 residues. CDR3 region: CASSLFSVGTDTQYF. DNA of the CDR3: TGTGCCAGCAGCTTATTTAGCGTGGGCACAGATACGCAGTATTTT.

V usage is TRBV20-1 and J usage is TRBJ2-3; perhaps TRBD1 as D (7 bases). Per germline, CDR1 DFQATT and CDR2 SNEGSKA (reference sequence). The CDR3 extends over 19 amino acids. The CDR3 nucleotides read TGCAGCGCCCCCAAGGGACAGAGGCGAGCGGGTTTGATGACAGATACGCAGTATTTT. Translated: CSAPKGQRRAGLMTDTQYF.

This rearrangement joins TRBV20-1 to TRBJ1-6; D not resolved. V was shortened by 0 bases and J by 5 bases, with 5 bases between the two germline ends. This CDR3 has 13 residues. Looked up from germline, CDR1 is DFQATT and CDR2 is SNEGSKA (reference sequence). CDR3 DNA: TGCAGTGCTAGAGAAGGGAATAATTCACCCCTCCACTTT. This sequence encodes CSAREGNNSPLHF.

This clonotype has a handful of counts. V is TRBV20-1 and J is TRBJ2-3; D unclear. Germline loops: CDR1 DFQATT, CDR2 SNEGSKA (reference sequence). The CDR3 covers 14 residues. V shed 2 bases and J shed 1 base, with 10 bases lying between them. The CDR3 loop is CSARNLQGTDTQYF. The CDR3 region has the DNA TGCAGTGCTAGAAATCTGCAGGGCACAGATACGCAGTATTTT.

This chain uses TRBV20-1 with TRBJ2-5, with D tentatively TRBD1 or TRBD2 (5 bases each). The V and J ends lost 6 bases and 4 bases respectively, with 18 bases between them. CDR3 length equals 14 residues. Germline CDR1 reads DFQATT; CDR2 reads SNEGSKA (reference sequence). CDR3 protein: CSASKWDGGETQYF. In nucleotides, the CDR3 is TGCAGTGCGAGCAAGTGGGATGGGGGAGAGACCCAGTACTTC.

This clonotype was seen a handful of times. The chain joins TRBV27 to TRBJ1-6; perhaps TRBD1 as D (5 bases). V lost 5 bases, J lost 8 bases, and 19 bases lay in between. The CDR3 length is 16 residues. CDR1 is MNHEY, CDR2 SMNVEV, per germline (reference sequence). The DNA of the CDR3 is TGTGCCAGCAGTAAATCGGGGGTGAGTTTTGATTCACCCCTCCACTTT. Translation gives CASSKSGVSFDSPLHF.

This sequence joins TRBV12-3 or TRBV12-4 and TRBJ2-6; 10 nucleotides match TRBD1. CDR3 size: 20 residues. The J segment lost 1 base and the V segment lost 6 bases, leaving 15 bases of the junction unmatched. CDR3 DNA: TGTGCCAGCAGGACTTTTGCCCTCGGGACAGGGGCTTCTGGGGCCAACGTCCTGACTTTC. It yields the protein CASRTFALGTGASGANVLTF.

In DNA form, the CDR3 reads TGTGCCAGTAAAGAGGCGGGAGGGCGGATGAGTGAGCAGTTCTTC. Amino acids: CASKEAGGRMSEQFF. This chain links TRBV19 with TRBJ2-1; 9 bases are shared with TRBD2. The CDR3 covers 15 residues. Per the germline V gene, CDR1 is LNHDA and CDR2 is SQIVND (reference sequence). With 7 bases clipped from V and 9 bases from J, the junction kept 13 bases outside the gene matches.